This T cell receptor (beta chain) was captured in a study of tumor-infiltrating lymphocytes in primary liver carcinoma. For blood RNA, unsorted whole blood served as the source, and germline DNA was extracted too. As for this clonotype: The CDR3 does not close with the conserved phenylalanine or tryptophan, likely indicating a read error. The limits of the CDR3 on the DNA are not certain, so only TCRdb's listed CDR3 is given.

Germline CDR1 reads SGHAT; CDR2 reads FQNNGV. The CDR3 spans 15 amino acids, including both terminal residues. With a constant-region primer, TCR beta cDNA was made from approximately 520 ng of total RNA. For TCR beta, libraries were produced by three nested multiplex PCR rounds using slightly modified ARM-PCR. The first two PCR rounds used TRBV1-TRBV30 forward primers with a C-beta reverse primer, 10 cycles each. Each CDR3 protein is one row after TCRdb ran MiXCR on the multiplex PCR reads. The sample records a few hundred thousand distinct CDR3 sequences, around three fifths being singletons. Material for sequencing was peripheral blood. This receptor was obtained from a woman aged 25 to 39 with primary liver carcinoma and hepatitis B virus infection. The V call is TRBV11-2, the J call TRBJ2-1; the table calls TRBD2, which could not be checked here. The CDR3 loop is CASSSTSGSYNEQSI.